This passage covers 20 T cell receptor beta chains from one sample sequenced in a study of OX40 agonist ivuxolimab in advanced cancers. Profiling relied on immunoSEQ multiplex PCR, and the TCRdb table lists in-frame clones only, not all of them. The sample lists tens of thousands of clones, roughly 84% occurring once. The sequences come from CD4+ or CD8+ T cells sorted from blood, collected in a trial of the OX40 agonist ivuxolimab. These receptors were taken from an adult with an advanced solid tumor such as melanoma, head and neck, liver or kidney cancer.

This clone ranks as medium-sized. This rearrangement joins TRBV2 to TRBJ1-6, with D possibly being TRBD1 (6 bases). V lost 5 bases and J lost 8, with 13 bases in between. This CDR3 spans 14 amino acids. Germline loops: CDR1 SNHLY, CDR2 FYNNEI. This CDR3 reads CASSQGDTHSPLHF. The DNA for the CDR3 is TGTGCCAGCAGTCAAGGGGACACCCATTCACCCCTCCACTTT.

The chain employs TRBV28 and TRBJ2-1; possibly TRBD1 for D (5 bases). Germline V gene sequence: CDR1 MDHEN, CDR2 SYDVKM. This CDR3 is built from 11 residues. V was shortened by 3 bases and J by 10 bases, with 7 bases between the two germline ends. CDR3 DNA sequence: TGTGCCAGCAGTTTGAGACAGGAGCAGTTCTTC. It yields the protein CASSLRQEQFF.

The V gene is TRBV5-4, the J gene TRBJ2-1; unclear D gene. Trimming stripped 4 bases from V and 8 bases from J, with 13 bases between. The CDR3 has 13 residues. The V gene's germline CDR1 is SGHNT and CDR2 YYREEE (reference sequence). CDR3 DNA sequence: TGTGCCAGCAGCCCACCGGCCGGCGATGAGCAGTTCTTC. Amino acid sequence: CASSPPAGDEQFF.

The J gene is TRBJ1-6, the V gene TRBV7-9; the D is unclear. Germline V CDR1 and CDR2: SEHNR, FQNEAQ (reference sequence). V was cut by 5 bases and J by 10 bases, with 15 bases left in between. The CDR3 has 14 amino acids. Here the CDR3 reads CASSPETKGSPLHF. In nucleotides, the CDR3 is TGTGCCAGCAGCCCCGAAACTAAGGGATCACCCCTCCACTTT.

V is TRBV18 and J is TRBJ1-1; D is undetermined. Trimming took off 3 bases at V and 7 bases at J, with 9 bases between the two ends. Germline V gene sequence: CDR1 KGHSH, CDR2 LQKENI. The CDR3 totals 12 residues. CDR3 in DNA: TGTGCCAGCTCACCCACAGAGAATGAAGCTTTCTTT. Translation gives CASSPTENEAFF.

V and J are TRBV15 and TRBJ1-2; 7 positions match TRBD1. The germline V gene has CDR1 LNHNV and CDR2 YYDKDF (reference sequence). The V segment lost 5 bases and the J segment 7 bases; nucleotides outside the gene matches: 7. The CDR3 has 13 amino acids. CDR3 loop: CATSDRQGLGYTF. The CDR3 DNA follows: TGTGCCACCAGCGACCGACAGGGTCTTGGCTACACCTTC.

The J gene is TRBJ1-2, the V gene TRBV15; D may be TRBD1 (5 bases). The CDR3 consists of 17 residues. Germline CDR1 reads LNHNV; CDR2 reads YYDKDF (reference sequence). V was clipped by 0 bases and J by 2 bases, with 16 bases between them. The CDR3 sequence is CATSRDSATAGNYGYTF. The CDR3, as DNA: TGTGCCACCAGCAGAGACAGCGCGACAGCGGGGAACTATGGCTACACCTTC. The full variable domain, its missing parts supplied by reference TRBV15 and TRBJ1-2, is DAMVIQNPRYQVTQFGKPVTLSCSQTLNHNVMYWYQQKSSQAPKLLFHYYDKDFNNEADTPDNFQSRRPNTSFCFLDIRSPGLGDTAMYLCATSRDSATAGNYGYTFGSGTRLTVV.

This clone was counted a few times. The genes are TRBV5-1 and TRBJ1-1; D might be TRBD1 (5 bases). CDR1 is SGHRS, CDR2 YFSETQ, per germline. V dropped 4 bases and J dropped 4 bases, with 20 bases sitting between them. This CDR3 region has 16 residues. In DNA form, the CDR3 reads TGCGCCAGCAGCCCCGGGACGGAGAGCTGGGGCACTGAAGCTTTCTTT. It is translated as CASSPGTESWGTEAFF. The full variable domain, with the rest looked up from reference TRBV5-1 and TRBJ1-1, is KAGVTQTPRYLIKTRGQQVTLSCSPISGHRSVSWYQQTPGQGLQFLFEYFSETQRNKGNFPGRFSGRQFSNSRSEMNVSTLELGDSALYLCASSPGTESWGTEAFFGQGTRLTVV.

This chain links TRBV7-2 with TRBJ2-3; no clear D gene. Germline values: CDR1 SGHTA, CDR2 FQGNSA. This CDR3 has 16 amino acids. Trimming left V 2 bases short and J 6 bases short, with 18 bases between. Here the CDR3 DNA reads TGTGCCAGCAGCTTAACTGTCCAGGCGGTCTGGGATACGCAGTATTTT. Amino acids: CASSLTVQAVWDTQYF.

The V call is TRBV18, the J call TRBJ1-4; tentative D call: TRBD1 (5 bases). This CDR3 comprises 15 residues. The V end was cut by 8 bases, the J end by 1 base, with 14 bases between. CDR1 and CDR2 from the germline V gene are KGHSH and LQKENI. The CDR3 loop reads CASLLGAGTNEKLFF. The CDR3, as DNA: TGTGCCAGCCTCCTTGGGGCAGGAACTAATGAAAAACTGTTTTTT.

The chain uses TRBV6-1 and TRBJ1-6; D not certain. Germline CDR1 MNHNS, CDR2 SASEGT. The CDR3 is made up of 11 amino acids. Trimming took off 1 base at V and 18 bases at J, with 10 bases between the two ends. The CDR3 is CASSEGPLGHF. CDR3 bases: TGTGCCAGCAGTGAAGGCCCACTGGGCCACTTT.

The chain combines TRBV7-2 with TRBJ1-6; D call uncertain. V was trimmed by 0 bases and J by 8 bases, leaving 11 bases between them. The V gene's germline CDR1 is SGHTA and CDR2 FQGNSA. The CDR3 spans 15 residues. For the CDR3, the DNA is TGTGCCAGCAGCTTAGCTCGCTCAGTGGATTCACCCCTCCACTTT. It codes for CASSLARSVDSPLHF.

This chain joins TRBV7-2 and TRBJ1-2, with D hard to call. This CDR3 has 14 residues. V was trimmed by 4 bases and J by 5 bases, leaving 14 bases between them. In germline, CDR1 is SGHTA, CDR2 FQGNSA. The CDR3 is CASSSFGVSYGYTF. DNA of the CDR3: TGTGCCAGCAGCTCTTTCGGGGTTAGTTATGGCTACACCTTC.

This clone was observed a few times. This chain joins TRBV15 and TRBJ2-5, with 7 bases aligning to TRBD2. Unmatched junction bases numbered 10, after V lost 4 bases and J lost 5 bases. CDR1 LNHNV and CDR2 YYDKDF come from the germline V gene (reference sequence). The CDR3 spans 15 residues. The CDR3 spells CATSTTRTSWETQYF. The CDR3 DNA sequence: TGTGCCACCAGCACAACCAGGACTAGTTGGGAGACCCAGTACTTC.

A few counts support this clone. The chain has TRBV4-2 and TRBJ1-2; D not certain. The CDR3 totals 13 residues. V lost 4 bases to trimming and J lost 4 bases, with 10 bases between them. Looked up from germline, CDR1 is LGHNA and CDR2 is YNFKEQ. CDR3 amino acids: CASSPTAFYGYTF. The CDR3 DNA reads TGTGCCAGCAGCCCGACGGCCTTCTATGGCTACACCTTC.

The chain combines TRBV18 with TRBJ2-3, with D possibly being TRBD1 (6 bases). The CDR3 spans 15 residues. Germline CDR1 KGHSH, CDR2 LQKENI. The V gene lost 2 bases and the J gene lost 2 bases, with 11 bases spanning the gap. As DNA, the CDR3 is TGTGCCAGCTCACCAGGGGGACAACCCACAGATACGCAGTATTTT. Its protein product is CASSPGGQPTDTQYF.

The chain carries TRBV5-1 and TRBJ2-7, with D tentatively TRBD2 (5 bases). The CDR3 has 15 residues. Germline V gives CDR1 SGHRS, CDR2 YFSETQ. V dropped 0 bases and J dropped 2 bases, with 12 bases sitting between them. CDR3 nucleotides: TGCGCCAGCAGCTTGGATGGGCAGCGGCCCTACGAGCAGTACTTC. Encoded protein: CASSLDGQRPYEQYF.

This clone is judged large. The V gene is TRBV25-1, the J gene TRBJ2-3; 8 nucleotides match TRBD1. The V gene's germline CDR1 is MGHDK and CDR2 SYGVNS. The V segment lost 4 bases and the J segment 4 bases; nucleotides outside the gene matches: 10. The CDR3 is made up of 16 amino acids. This CDR3 is CASSGQGWVLPDTQYF. The CDR3 DNA reads TGTGCCAGCAGTGGACAGGGGTGGGTATTGCCAGATACGCAGTATTTT.

The J gene is TRBJ1-5, the V gene TRBV7-6; D perhaps matches TRBD1 (5 bases). The CDR3 consists of 17 residues. Trimming cost V 1 base and J 3 bases, with 16 bases left between them. Germline V CDR1 and CDR2: SGHVS, FNYEAQ. CDR3 nucleotides: TGTGCCAGCAGCTTAGAGAGCTCGACAGTCCCCAATCAGCCCCAGCATTTT. Protein sequence: CASSLESSTVPNQPQHF.

This clone was seen just once. The chain employs TRBV19 and TRBJ2-3; D might be TRBD1 (6 bases). CDR3 length: 14 amino acids. The germline V gene encodes CDR1 LNHDA and CDR2 SQIVND (reference sequence). Deletions cut 5 bases from V and 4 bases from J, with 13 bases between. The DNA for the CDR3 is TGTGCCAGTAGTTCACAGGGTGACGCAGATACGCAGTATTTT. Protein product: CASSSQGDADTQYF.